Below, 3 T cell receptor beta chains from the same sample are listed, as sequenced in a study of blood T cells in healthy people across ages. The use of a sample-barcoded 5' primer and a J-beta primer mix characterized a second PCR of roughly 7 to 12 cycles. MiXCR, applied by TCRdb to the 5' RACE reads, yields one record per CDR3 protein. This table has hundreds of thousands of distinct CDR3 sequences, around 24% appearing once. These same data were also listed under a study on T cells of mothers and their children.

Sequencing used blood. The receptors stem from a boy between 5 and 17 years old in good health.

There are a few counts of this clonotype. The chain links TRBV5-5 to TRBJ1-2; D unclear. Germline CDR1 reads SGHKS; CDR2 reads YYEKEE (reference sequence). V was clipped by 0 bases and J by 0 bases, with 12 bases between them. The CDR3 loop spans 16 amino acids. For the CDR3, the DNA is TGTGCCAGCAGCTTGGACGCAGGAAGGGCTAACTATGGCTACACCTTC. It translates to CASSLDAGRANYGYTF.

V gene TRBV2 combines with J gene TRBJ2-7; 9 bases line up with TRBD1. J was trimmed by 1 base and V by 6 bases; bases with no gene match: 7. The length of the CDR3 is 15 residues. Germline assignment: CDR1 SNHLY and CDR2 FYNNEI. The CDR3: CASRVQGAFSYEQYF. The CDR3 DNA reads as TGTGCCAGCAGGGTACAGGGGGCTTTTTCCTACGAGCAGTACTTC. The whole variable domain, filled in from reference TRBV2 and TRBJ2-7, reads EPEVTQTPSHQVTQMGQEVILRCVPISNHLYFYWYRQILGQKVEFLVSFYNNEISEKSEIFDDQFSVERPDGSNFTLKIRSTKLEDSAMYFCASRVQGAFSYEQYFGPGTRLTVT.

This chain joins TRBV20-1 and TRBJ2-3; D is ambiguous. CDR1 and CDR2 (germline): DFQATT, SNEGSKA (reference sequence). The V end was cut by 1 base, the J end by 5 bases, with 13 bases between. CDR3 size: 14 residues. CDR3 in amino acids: CSARVPIGLDTQYF. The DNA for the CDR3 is TGCAGTGCTAGAGTTCCGATCGGTCTAGATACGCAGTATTTT.